This entry lists 28 T cell receptor beta chains sequenced from one sample in a study of blood T cell repertoires in COVID-19. TCRdb's copy holds only in-frame clones and misses some; the assay was immunoSEQ multiplex PCR. The sample lists a few hundred thousand clones; around nine tenths were seen once. Sequenced input: PBMCs or T cells enriched from blood (not recorded which). The receptors come from a woman aged 25-40 years who had been exposed to COVID-19.

The chain uses TRBV19 and TRBJ1-3, with D perhaps TRBD1 (5 bases). In germline, CDR1 is LNHDA, CDR2 SQIVND (reference sequence). CDR3 size: 13 residues. V was pared by 6 bases and J by 0 bases, with 6 bases between. CDR3 coding DNA: TGTGCCAGTAGACAGGACTCTGGAAACACCATATATTTT. Translation: CASRQDSGNTIYF. Full variable domain (remainder filled in from reference TRBV19 and TRBJ1-3): DGGITQSPKYLFRKEGQNVTLSCEQNLNHDAMYWYRQDPGQGLRLIYYSQIVNDFQKGDIAEGYSVSREKKESFPLTVTSAQKNPTAFYLCASRQDSGNTIYFGEGSWLTVV.

The chain is built from TRBV5-6 and TRBJ1-4, with a weak D call TRBD1 (5 bases). The CDR3 is made up of 13 amino acids. From germline, CDR1 is SGHDT and CDR2 YYEEEE. The ends were cut back, 2 bases at V and 4 bases at J, with 6 bases in the middle. CDR3 in amino acids: CASSFQGNEKLFF. The CDR3 DNA is TGTGCCAGCAGCTTCCAGGGTAATGAAAAACTGTTTTTT.

A few counts support this clone. V and J are TRBV6-5 and TRBJ1-3; 7 nucleotides agree with TRBD1. V was pared by 7 bases and J by 0 bases, with 3 bases of the junction left unmatched. There are 14 residues in the CDR3. Germline values: CDR1 MNHEY, CDR2 SVGAGI. The CDR3 DNA reads TGTGCCAGCAAGACAGGGTTCTCTGGAAACACCATATATTTT. Its protein product is CASKTGFSGNTIYF.

V usage is TRBV3-1 (or the pseudogene TRBV3-2) and J usage is TRBJ2-1, with 12 positions matching TRBD1. In germline, CDR1 is LGHDT, CDR2 YNNKEL (reference sequence). The trim removed 5 bases at V and 9 bases at J, leaving 14 bases unmatched. The CDR3 consists of 17 residues. CDR3 sequence (DNA): TGTGCCAGCAGCTTCCGTTCGGGACAGGGGGCTTTGGGTGAGCAGTTCTTC. Residues: CASSFRSGQGALGEQFF.

The chain couples TRBV6-5 to TRBJ2-1; possible D gene TRBD1, 5 bases. Germline values: CDR1 MNHEY, CDR2 SVGAGI. Between the trimmed V and J ends, which lost 6 bases and 3 bases, there was a span of 15 bases. CDR3 size: 15 residues. The CDR3 region has the DNA TGTGCCAGCAGATCCAGACAGAGAAACTACAATGAGCAGTTCTTC. Translated, it gives CASRSRQRNYNEQFF.

This sequence joins TRBV5-1 and TRBJ1-1, with a possible D match to TRBD1 (6 bases). Trimming shortened V by 4 bases and J by 5 bases, and 12 bases separated the two germline ends. CDR1 and CDR2 (germline): SGHRS, YFSETQ. There are 13 residues in the CDR3. The CDR3 is CASSPRGGTEAFF. The CDR3 DNA reads as TGCGCCAGCAGCCCGCGAGGGGGTACTGAAGCTTTCTTT.

The chain carries TRBV10-1 and TRBJ1-1; a possible D gene is TRBD1 (5 bases). The germline V and J ends were trimmed by 2 bases and 5 bases, with 12 bases remaining between them. Germline CDR1 reads WNHNN; CDR2 reads SYGVQD (reference sequence). CDR3 length: 14 amino acids. This chain's CDR3 is CASSEGAGRTEAFF. In DNA, the CDR3 is TGCGCCAGCAGTGAGGGGGCCGGTAGAACTGAAGCTTTCTTT.

This chain connects TRBV6-5 to TRBJ2-1; D is possibly TRBD2 (7 bases). Trimming left V 2 bases short and J 7 bases short, with 12 bases between. The CDR3 length is 14 residues. The germline V gene has CDR1 MNHEY and CDR2 SVGAGI. The CDR3, as DNA: TGTGCCAGCAGTTACCCGGGGGGCGGGAATGAGCAGTTCTTC. Translating gives CASSYPGGGNEQFF.

The chain joins TRBV6-1 to TRBJ1-2, with D tentatively TRBD1 (5 bases). Germline values: CDR1 MNHNS, CDR2 SASEGT. The ends were cut back, 1 base at V and 6 bases at J, with 15 bases in the middle. CDR3 size: 15 residues. The CDR3 DNA reads TGTGCCAGCAGTGAAGGTCCGGGACTTGGGGATGGCTACACCTTC. Protein sequence: CASSEGPGLGDGYTF.

This clone was seen only once. The chain links TRBV18 to TRBJ1-1; perhaps TRBD1 as D (5 bases). Germline loops: CDR1 KGHSH, CDR2 LQKENI. The CDR3 covers 15 residues. Trimming left V 3 bases short and J 1 base short, with 12 bases between. The DNA for the CDR3 is TGTGCCAGCTCACCGGGGCCGGGAGGGAACACTGAAGCTTTCTTT. It encodes CASSPGPGGNTEAFF.

V usage is TRBV19 and J usage is TRBJ2-2, with 8 bases aligning to TRBD2. This CDR3 contains 16 residues. The J segment lost 4 bases and the V segment lost 6 bases, leaving 10 bases of the junction unmatched. Germline lookup yields CDR1 LNHDA and CDR2 SQIVND (reference sequence). The CDR3 loop reads CASSLRGAPSTGELFF. Here the CDR3 DNA reads TGTGCCAGTAGCTTGCGGGGGGCGCCGAGCACCGGGGAGCTGTTTTTT.

The V and J genes are TRBV24-1 and TRBJ1-2; D is perhaps TRBD1 (6 bases). CDR3 length: 14 residues. Trimming left V 2 bases short and J 4 bases short, with 10 bases between. Germline V gene lookup returns CDR1 KGHDR and CDR2 SFDVKD. This chain's CDR3 is CATSDWDTPYGYTF. DNA for the CDR3: TGTGCCACCAGTGATTGGGACACCCCCTATGGCTACACCTTC.

The chain uses TRBV5-6 and TRBJ1-2; 8 bases fit TRBD1. Germline CDR1 and CDR2: SGHDT and YYEEEE. The CDR3 is 15 residues long. The junction had 10 bases not matched to a gene; V was cut back by 2 bases and J by 7 bases. This chain's CDR3 is CASSFGTGTGRGYTF. In DNA, the CDR3 is TGTGCCAGCAGCTTCGGAACCGGGACAGGACGTGGCTACACCTTC.

This chain connects TRBV10-2 to TRBJ2-7; 14 bases match TRBD2. CDR1 and CDR2 (germline): WSHSY, SAAADI. The CDR3 has 16 residues. Trimming at V came to 6 bases and at J to 7 bases, leaving 11 bases not matched to a gene. DNA for the CDR3: TGCGCCAGCAGCCGACTAGCGGGGGGGGAATCACGGGAGCAGTACTTC. Amino acids: CASSRLAGGESREQYF.

The V and J genes are TRBV5-4 and TRBJ1-1, with 9 nucleotides matching TRBD1. Germline CDR1 and CDR2: SGHNT and YYREEE (reference sequence). This CDR3 is 12 amino acids long. The J segment lost 11 bases and the V segment lost 4 bases, leaving 6 bases of the junction unmatched. CDR3 residues: CASSTSGTGAFF. The CDR3 DNA is TGTGCCAGCAGCACCTCCGGGACAGGGGCTTTCTTT.

V is TRBV2 and J is TRBJ2-2; 7 bases are shared with TRBD1. The CDR3 covers 16 residues. Trimming took 6 bases from V and 1 from J; bases not matched to a gene: 8. In germline, CDR1 is SNHLY, CDR2 FYNNEI. CDR3 sequence: CASRRPGQRNTGELFF. In DNA, the CDR3 is TGTGCCAGCAGGCGCCCGGGACAGAGGAACACCGGGGAGCTGTTTTTT. Based on the CDR3 plus reference TRBV2 and TRBJ2-2, the full variable domain is EPEVTQTPSHQVTQMGQEVILRCVPISNHLYFYWYRQILGQKVEFLVSFYNNEISEKSEIFDDQFSVERPDGSNFTLKIRSTKLEDSAMYFCASRRPGQRNTGELFFGEGSRLTVL.

The gene calls are TRBV5-1 and TRBJ1-2; D is possibly TRBD1 (6 bases). The CDR3 sequence is 15 residues long. CDR1 SGHRS and CDR2 YFSETQ come from the germline V gene. Trimming removed 7 bases at V and 0 bases at J, with 16 bases between. The CDR3 nucleotides read TGCGCCAGCTGCCCCCTGGGACATTCTAACTATGGCTACACCTTC. The encoded protein is CASCPLGHSNYGYTF.

This clone was seen once. The V gene is TRBV7-9, the J gene TRBJ2-7; D remains ambiguous. The V end lost 1 base, the J end lost 0 bases, and 16 bases lay between the germline ends. The germline CDR1 and CDR2 sequences are SEHNR and FQNEAQ (reference sequence). The CDR3 extends over 17 amino acids. CDR3 in amino acids: CASSLVPPRPFSYEQYF. The CDR3 DNA is TGTGCCAGCAGCTTAGTCCCCCCCAGGCCGTTCTCCTACGAGCAGTACTTC.

V is TRBV11-2 and J is TRBJ2-7, with D perhaps matching TRBD2 (7 bases). CDR1 and CDR2 from the germline V gene are SGHAT and FQNNGV. With 5 bases removed from V and 7 bases from J, the gap between germline ends came to 24 bases. The CDR3 consists of 16 residues. The CDR3 is CASSQQRGAHQGEQYF. The CDR3 DNA reads as TGTGCCAGCAGCCAACAACGGGGGGCGCATCAGGGGGAGCAGTACTTC. The whole variable domain, remainder taken from reference TRBV11-2 and TRBJ2-7, is EAGVAQSPRYKIIEKRQSVAFWCNPISGHATLYWYQQILGQGPKLLIQFQNNGVVDDSQLPKDRFSAERLKGVDSTLKIQPAKLEDSAVYLCASSQQRGAHQGEQYFGPGTRLTVT.

The rearrangement links TRBV6-5 to TRBJ2-2; 7 nucleotides agree with TRBD2. This CDR3 is built from 14 residues. Trimming at V came to 4 bases and at J to 2 bases, leaving 1 base not matched to a gene. Germline lookup yields CDR1 MNHEY and CDR2 SVGAGI. In DNA form, the CDR3 reads TGTGCCAGCAGTTCGGGGGGTAACACCGGGGAGCTGTTTTTT. The encoded protein is CASSSGGNTGELFF.

In its sample, this clone was seen a few times. The chain has TRBV11-2 and TRBJ2-7; TRBD2 aligns across 7 bases. With 6 bases clipped from V and 2 bases from J, the junction kept 7 bases outside the gene matches. CDR1 and CDR2 (germline): SGHAT, FQNNGV. The CDR3 spans 14 residues. For the CDR3, the DNA is TGTGCCAGCAGTTTCGAGCGGGGCGCCTACGAGCAGTACTTC. Translating it yields CASSFERGAYEQYF.

This chain uses TRBV12-2 with TRBJ2-3; the D call of TRBD1 is as the table states it, not checked on the DNA. TRBV12-2 is a known pseudogene. The CDR3 spans 16 residues. The CDR3 DNA is TGTGCAAGTCACCTCGGGACAGGGGTTAGCACAGATACGCAGTATTTT. It is translated as CASHLGTGVSTDTQYF.

The chain carries TRBV7-3 and TRBJ2-1; TRBD1 matches at 8 bases. V lost 5 bases to trimming and J lost 2 bases; unmatched junction nucleotides: 8. CDR3 length equals 16 residues. Germline CDR1 SGHTA, CDR2 FQGTGA. CDR3 sequence reads: CASSRHPGQAYNEQFF. The CDR3 DNA follows: TGTGCCAGCAGCCGTCATCCGGGACAGGCCTACAATGAGCAGTTCTTC. Together with reference TRBV7-3 and TRBJ2-1, the CDR3 gives the full variable domain: GAGVSQTPSNKVTEKGKYVELRCDPISGHTALYWYRQSLGQGPEFLIYFQGTGAADDSGLPNDRFFAVRPEGSVSTLKIQRTERGDSAVYLCASSRHPGQAYNEQFFGPGTRLTVL.

In this sample, this clone turned up once. This chain joins TRBV20-1 and TRBJ2-1, with TRBD2 identical over 12 bases. Germline CDR1 DFQATT, CDR2 SNEGSKA (reference sequence). The junction had 2 bases not matched to a gene; V was cut back by 1 base and J by 16 bases. The CDR3 runs 11 residues. The CDR3 DNA follows: TGCAGTGCTAGAGCTAGCGGGGGGGTTTTCTTC. This codes for CSARASGGVFF.

The chain carries TRBV27 and TRBJ2-7; 11 bases agree with TRBD2. CDR3 size: 13 residues. Germline V gives CDR1 MNHEY, CDR2 SMNVEV (reference sequence). Losses at the gene ends were 3 bases for V and 6 bases for J; bases not matched to a gene: 1. The CDR3 nucleotides are TGTGCCAGCAGTTTTAGCGGGGGGGCCGAGCAGTACTTC. Amino acid sequence: CASSFSGGAEQYF.

V is TRBV11-2 and J is TRBJ1-3; D gene ambiguous. Germline V gene data show CDR1 as SGHAT and CDR2 as FQNNGV. The CDR3 spans 13 residues. V was shortened by 7 bases and J by 2 bases, with 9 bases between the two germline ends. This CDR3 is CASTLFAGNTIYF. CDR3 sequence (DNA): TGTGCCAGCACCCTATTCGCTGGAAACACCATATATTTT.

The gene calls are TRBV11-2 and TRBJ1-1; D gene uncertain. The V and J ends lost 3 bases and 4 bases respectively, with 12 bases between them. Per the germline V gene, CDR1 is SGHAT and CDR2 is FQNNGV. The CDR3 totals 14 residues. As DNA, the CDR3 is TGTGCCAGCAGCTTGAGGCATCAAGCCACTGAAGCTTTCTTT. As protein: CASSLRHQATEAFF.

V is TRBV21-1 and J is TRBJ1-2; TRBD1, the D gene given by the table, was not confirmed from the DNA. TRBV21-1 is an annotated pseudogene. The CDR3 consists of 15 residues. CDR3 sequence reads: CASSSPRDRNYGYTF. CDR3 sequence (DNA): TGTGCCAGCAGCTCGCCTAGGGACAGAAACTATGGCTACACCTTC.